The rows below give T cell receptor beta chains drawn from one sample of a study of T cell responses to AZD1222 COVID-19 vaccine. Data came from immunoSEQ multiplex PCR; TCRdb stores just in-frame clones and leaves some out. The sample has 120,000 or so clones; around nine tenths are singletons. Sequences were derived from peripheral blood, sampled on day 0 of AZD1222 vaccination. All receptors derive from an adult in good health. The CDR3 runs from the conserved cysteine through the conserved F or W. The D gene is left open where the match is weak. Clone sizes are given selectively: once, few, many, or a class where the clone is expanded.

TRBJ1-1	TRBD1	TRBV18	-	TGTGCCAGCTCACCCTCGGACAGGGGAAGAACTGAAGCTTTCTTT	CASSPSDRGRTEAFF
TRBJ2-1	TRBD2	TRBV27	-	TGTGCCAGCAGTTTATCTCCCGGGACTAGCTCCTACAATGAGCAGTTCTTC	CASSLSPGTSSYNEQFF
TRBJ2-3	-	TRBV20-1	-	TGCAGTGCTAGTATGGGGTACACAGATACGCAGTATTTT	CSASMGYTDTQYF
TRBJ2-2	TRBD2	TRBV6-5	-	TGTGCCAGCTGCCGGGGGGGGCCCAACACCGGGGAGCTGTTTTTT	CASCRGGPNTGELFF
TRBJ1-4	-	TRBV21-1	-	TGTGCCAGCAGCAAAATGGGATTGAGGCATCCCAGGCCTAATGAAAAACTGTTTTTT	CASSKMGLRHPRPNEKLFF
TRBJ1-6	-	TRBV4-3	once	TGCGCCAGCAGCCACTCAGGGGCACCATCACCCCTCCACTTT	CASSHSGAPSPLHF
TRBJ1-2	-	TRBV5-6	-	TGTGCCAGCAGATTTACCGGTATCTATGGCTACACCTTC	CASRFTGIYGYTF
TRBJ2-1	-	TRBV11-1	-	TGTGCCAGCAGCTTAGGTGGGGGGAAGGGCAATGAGCAGTTCTTC	CASSLGGGKGNEQFF
TRBJ2-7	TRBD1	TRBV6-5	-	TGTGCCAGCAGTCTAAGGACAGGGAACGAGCAGTACTTC	CASSLRTGNEQYF
TRBJ2-7	TRBD2	TRBV29-1	-	TGCAGCGTTGAAGATGGGACTAGCGGGGGGATCCACGAGCAGTACTTC	CSVEDGTSGGIHEQYF
TRBJ2-7	TRBD2	TRBV27	-	TGTGCCAGCAGTCTATTAGCGGGTGACCTTACCTACGAGCAGTACTTC	CASSLLAGDLTYEQYF
TRBJ2-3	TRBD2	TRBV19	-	TGTGCCAGTAGTACAATAGCGGGGGGCACAGATACGCAGTATTTT	CASSTIAGGTDTQYF
TRBJ2-2	-	TRBV7-8	few	TGTGCCAGCAGCTTAGCGACAGACAGGAGGACCGGGGAGCTGTTTTTT	CASSLATDRRTGELFF
TRBJ1-2	-	TRBV2	-	TGTGCCAGCAGCCGGCAGGGGAATAACTATGGCTACATCTTC	CASSRQGNNYGYIF
TRBJ2-5	-	TRBV3-1/TRBV3-2	-	TGTGCCAGCAGCCGGGCAGGGGCCGGGGAGACCCAGTACTTC	CASSRAGAGETQYF
TRBJ1-2	-	TRBV5-4	-	TGTGCCAGCAGCTTGGACAAAAACTATGGCTACACCTTC	CASSLDKNYGYTF
TRBJ1-2	-	TRBV28	-	TGTGCCAGCTCCCTGAGCCAGGGGAGCTATGGCTACACCTTC	CASSLSQGSYGYTF
TRBJ1-1	TRBD1	TRBV6-5	-	TGTGCCAGCATCCCGAGTCAGGGGGTTTGGACTGAAGCTTTCTTT	CASIPSQGVWTEAFF
TRBJ1-6	-	TRBV6-1	-	TGTGCCAGCAGTGAAGTAAAGAGATCACCCCTCCACTTT	CASSEVKRSPLHF
TRBJ2-7	-	TRBV7-8	-	TGTGCCAGCAGCTCGGGGGGCTCTGGGAGCTACGAGCAGTACTTC	CASSSGGSGSYEQYF
TRBJ1-1	-	TRBV9	-	TGTGCCAGCAGCCCCCAGGTGGGGAACACTGAAGCTTTCTTT	CASSPQVGNTEAFF
TRBJ2-2	TRBD2	TRBV5-1	-	TGCGCCAGCAGAACGGCTAGCGGAACCGGGGAGCTGTTTTTT	CASRTASGTGELFF
TRBJ2-5	-	TRBV11-3	-	TGTGCCAGCAGCTTAGGCACGGGGTGGGAGACCCAGTACTTC	CASSLGTGWETQYF
TRBJ1-2	TRBD1	TRBV13	-	TGTGCCAGCAGGGAACTCGGGCAGGGGGGAGGTGGCTACACCTTC	CASRELGQGGGGYTF
TRBJ1-1	TRBD1	TRBV3-1/TRBV3-2	-	TGTGCCAGCAGGGACAGGACTAACACTGAAGCTTTCTTT	CASRDRTNTEAFF
TRBJ1-2	-	TRBV19	-	TGTGCCAGTAGTATAAGCCCACTACCCTATGGCTACACCTTC	CASSISPLPYGYTF
TRBJ2-7	TRBD2	TRBV4-2	-	TGTGCCAGCAGCCGGGGAGGAGTTGTGGGGACTAGCGACGAGCAGTACTTC	CASSRGGVVGTSDEQYF
TRBJ2-7	TRBD1	TRBV28	-	TGTGCCAGCAGTTCTACCGGGACAGACTTCTACGAGCAGTACTTC	CASSSTGTDFYEQYF
TRBJ2-7	-	TRBV11-1	-	TGTGCCAGCAGTTCGTTCCACGAGCAGTACTTC	CASSSFHEQYF
TRBJ2-1	TRBD2	TRBV11-3	once	TGTGCCAGCAGCTCCAGACTAGCTTATTACAATGAGCAGTTCTTC	CASSSRLAYYNEQFF
TRBJ1-2	TRBD1	TRBV9	-	TGTGCCAGCAGCGAGGGGGCTGATTATGGCTACACCTTC	CASSEGADYGYTF
TRBJ2-4	-	TRBV7-9	-	TGTGCCAGCAGCTCCCCGGGACCTGGAAACATTCAGTACTTC	CASSSPGPGNIQYF
TRBJ2-7	TRBD2	TRBV28	-	TGTGCCAGCAGTTTAATGGGGACTAGGGTTTACGAGCAGTACTTC	CASSLMGTRVYEQYF
TRBJ2-7	TRBD2	TRBV5-4	-	TGTGCCAGCAGCTTTCGAGCGGGAGAAGTGGAGTACTTC	CASSFRAGEVEYF
TRBJ1-5	TRBD1	TRBV7-8	-	TGTGCCAGCAGCGCGGGACAGGGGCCACCTTATCAGCCCCAGCATTTT	CASSAGQGPPYQPQHF
TRBJ1-5	TRBD1	TRBV28	once	TGTGCCAGCAGCACCCCCGGGACAGGGGGTAATCAGCCCCAGCATTTT	CASSTPGTGGNQPQHF
TRBJ1-3	-	TRBV7-9	-	TGTGCCAGCAGCTCCGAAGGGGGTTCTGGAAACACCATATATTTT	CASSSEGGSGNTIYF
TRBJ2-1	TRBD1	TRBV5-1	-	TGCGCCAGCAGCACAGGGGTGTACAATGAGCAGTTCTTC	CASSTGVYNEQFF
TRBJ1-1	TRBD1	TRBV5-1	few	TGCGCCAGCAGCTGGACCGGGACAGCTACGAACACTGAAGCTTTCTTT	CASSWTGTATNTEAFF
TRBJ2-4	-	TRBV28	-	TGTGCCAGCAGTTTGTTGCAGGACTTAGCCAAAAACATTCAGTACTTC	CASSLLQDLAKNIQYF
TRBJ1-2	-	TRBV20-1	-	TGCAGTGCTAGAGACGACTATGGCTACACCTTC	CSARDDYGYTF
TRBJ2-1	-	TRBV6-2/TRBV6-3	-	TGTGCCAGCAGTTACGACGGGGAGCAGTTCTTC	CASSYDGEQFF
TRBJ2-1	-	TRBV9	few	TGTGCCAGCAGCGTAGCTGGCTCCTACAATGAGCAGTTCTTC	CASSVAGSYNEQFF
TRBJ1-2	-	TRBV11-2	-	TGTGCCAGCAGCTTGGGGACGGGCTATGGCTACACCTTC	CASSLGTGYGYTF
TRBJ2-7	-	TRBV5-6	once	TGTGCCAGCAGCTTGTCTGGAGTTTCACGCGAGCAGTACTTC	CASSLSGVSREQYF
TRBJ1-1	-	TRBV7-9	-	TGTGCCAGCAGCTCAGGGATACATGGGGCTGAAGCTTTCTTT	CASSSGIHGAEAFF
TRBJ1-2	-	TRBV9	-	TGTGCCAGCAGCGTAGGGACGGATAACTATGGCTACACCTTC	CASSVGTDNYGYTF
TRBJ1-6	TRBD1	TRBV27	-	TGTGCCAGCAGTTTATCGCGACAGGGTAATGCACCCCTCCACTTT	CASSLSRQGNAPLHF
TRBJ1-2	-	TRBV5-6	-	TGTGCCAGCAGCTTGGCCGAGGGGGGGCCCTCCCCCTTC	CASSLAEGGPSPF
TRBJ1-6	-	TRBV3-1/TRBV3-2	once	TGTGCCAGCAGCCAAGATAGACAGGCCTCCTATAATTCACCCCTCCACTTT	CASSQDRQASYNSPLHF
TRBJ2-3	-	TRBV6-5	-	TGTGCCAGCAGTTCCAGCAGGGGGGTCCCTCCAGATACGCAGTATTTT	CASSSSRGVPPDTQYF
TRBJ1-1	-	TRBV14	-	TGTGCCAGCAGCCAAAGAGGGTCCGTTGGGACTGAAGCTTTCTTT	CASSQRGSVGTEAFF
TRBJ1-2	TRBD1	TRBV29-1	-	TGCAGCGTTGGACAGGGAGGGGGGCTTAACTATGGCTACACCTTC	CSVGQGGGLNYGYTF
TRBJ2-1	TRBD2	TRBV7-8	-	TGTGCCAGCAGCTTAGGAGCGGGATCGGACAATGAGCAGTTCTTC	CASSLGAGSDNEQFF
TRBJ2-3	-	TRBV4-2	-	TGTGCCAGCAGCCAAGTGGACACAGATACGCAGTATTTT	CASSQVDTDTQYF
TRBJ1-1	-	TRBV29-1	-	TGCAGCGTCGAGGACACAAAGAACACTGAAGCTTTCTTT	CSVEDTKNTEAFF
TRBJ1-2	-	TRBV19	-	TGTGCCAGTAGTATAGCAGACTATGGCTACACCTTC	CASSIADYGYTF
TRBJ2-3	TRBD2	TRBV7-2	-	TGTGCCAGCAGCTACGGGGGGGCCAGGGATACGCAGTATTTT	CASSYGGARDTQYF
TRBJ1-1	-	TRBV6-5	-	TGTGCCAGCATGGGAGCATACAGGGAAGAGACTGAAGCTTTCTTT	CASMGAYREETEAFF